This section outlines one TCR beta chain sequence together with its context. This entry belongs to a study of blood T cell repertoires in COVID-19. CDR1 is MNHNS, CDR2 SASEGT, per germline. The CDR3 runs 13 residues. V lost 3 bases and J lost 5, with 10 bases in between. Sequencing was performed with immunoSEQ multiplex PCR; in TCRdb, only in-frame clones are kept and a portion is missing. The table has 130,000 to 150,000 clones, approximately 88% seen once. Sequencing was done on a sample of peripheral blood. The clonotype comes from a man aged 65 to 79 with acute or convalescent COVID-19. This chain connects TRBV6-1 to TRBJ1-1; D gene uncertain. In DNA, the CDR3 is TGTGCCAGCAGTGAGCTTCGGGGTACTGAAGCTTTCTTT. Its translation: CASSELRGTEAFF.